This entry describes one TCR beta chain. The data originate from a study of blood T cell repertoires in COVID-19. Between the trimmed V and J ends, which lost 4 bases and 5 bases, there was a span of 9 bases. Per the germline V gene, CDR1 is SEHNR and CDR2 is FQNEAQ (reference sequence). This CDR3 comprises 12 residues. Profiled with immunoSEQ multiplex PCR; TCRdb holds only in-frame clones, not every one. This table holds more than 200,000 clones, approximately 90% found once. The J gene is TRBJ2-7, the V gene TRBV7-9, with a possible D match to TRBD1 (5 bases). This receptor was obtained from a man aged 25 to 45 who had recovered from COVID-19. The specimen was PBMCs or T cells enriched from blood (not recorded which). CDR3 sequence (DNA): TGTGCCAGCAGCTGGACACCCGACGAGCAGTACTTC. Protein product: CASSWTPDEQYF.